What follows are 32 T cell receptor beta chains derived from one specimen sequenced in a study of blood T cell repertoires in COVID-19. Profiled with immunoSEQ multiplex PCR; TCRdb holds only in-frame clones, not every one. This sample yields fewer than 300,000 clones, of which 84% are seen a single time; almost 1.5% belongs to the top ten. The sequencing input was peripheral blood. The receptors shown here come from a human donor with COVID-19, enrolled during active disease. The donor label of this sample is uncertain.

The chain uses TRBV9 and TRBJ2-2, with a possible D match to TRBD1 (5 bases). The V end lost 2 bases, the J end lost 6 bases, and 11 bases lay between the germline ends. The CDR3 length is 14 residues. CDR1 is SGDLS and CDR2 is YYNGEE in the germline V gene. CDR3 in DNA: TGTGCCAGCAGCGTGGGGCCGTCGTCCGGGGAGCTGTTTTTT. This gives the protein CASSVGPSSGELFF.

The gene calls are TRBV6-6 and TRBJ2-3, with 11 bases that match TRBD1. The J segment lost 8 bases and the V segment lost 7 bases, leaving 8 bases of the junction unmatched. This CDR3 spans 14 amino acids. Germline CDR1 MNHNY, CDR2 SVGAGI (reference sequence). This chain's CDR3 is CASIPGQGVGTQYF. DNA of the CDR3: TGTGCCAGCATCCCGGGACAGGGGGTCGGTACGCAGTATTTT.

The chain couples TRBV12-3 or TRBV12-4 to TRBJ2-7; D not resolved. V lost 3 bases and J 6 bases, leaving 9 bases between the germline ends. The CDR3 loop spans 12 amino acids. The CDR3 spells CASSFVLGEQYF. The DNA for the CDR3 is TGTGCCAGCAGTTTCGTTCTAGGCGAGCAGTACTTC.

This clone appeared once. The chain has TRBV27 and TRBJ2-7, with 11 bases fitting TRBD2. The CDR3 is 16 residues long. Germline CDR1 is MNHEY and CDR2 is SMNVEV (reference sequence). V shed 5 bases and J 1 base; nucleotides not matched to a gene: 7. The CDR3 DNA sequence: TGTGCCAGCAGTCGGACTAGCGGGCGATTTTCCTACGAGCAGTACTTC. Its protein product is CASSRTSGRFSYEQYF.

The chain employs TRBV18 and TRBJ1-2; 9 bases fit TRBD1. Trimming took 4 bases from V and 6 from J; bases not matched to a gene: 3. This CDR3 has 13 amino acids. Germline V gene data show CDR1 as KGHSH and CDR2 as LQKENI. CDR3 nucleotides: TGTGCCAGCTCACGGGACAGGGAAGATGGCTACACCTTC. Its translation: CASSRDREDGYTF.

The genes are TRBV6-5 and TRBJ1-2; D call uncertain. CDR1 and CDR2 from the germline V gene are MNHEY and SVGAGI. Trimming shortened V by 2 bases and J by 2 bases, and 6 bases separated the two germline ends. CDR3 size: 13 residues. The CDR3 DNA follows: TGTGCCAGCAGTTACGCGGGGAACTATGGCTACACCTTC. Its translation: CASSYAGNYGYTF.

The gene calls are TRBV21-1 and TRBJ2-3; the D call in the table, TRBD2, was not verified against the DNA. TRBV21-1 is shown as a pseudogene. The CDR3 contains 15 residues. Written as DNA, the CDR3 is TGTGCCAGCAGCAAATATGGCTCTGGGGGGGTTACGCAGTATTTT. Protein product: CASSKYGSGGVTQYF.

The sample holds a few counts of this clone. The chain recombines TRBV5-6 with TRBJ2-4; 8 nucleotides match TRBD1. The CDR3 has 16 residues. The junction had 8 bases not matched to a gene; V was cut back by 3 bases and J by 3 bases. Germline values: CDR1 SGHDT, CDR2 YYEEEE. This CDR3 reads CASSSEYRGVKNIQYF. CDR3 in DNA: TGTGCCAGCAGCTCGGAATACAGGGGGGTCAAAAACATTCAGTACTTC.

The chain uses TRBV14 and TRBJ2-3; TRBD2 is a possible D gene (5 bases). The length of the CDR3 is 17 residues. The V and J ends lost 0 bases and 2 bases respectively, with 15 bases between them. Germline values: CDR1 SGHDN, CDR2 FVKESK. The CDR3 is CASSQDLAGTLTDTQYF. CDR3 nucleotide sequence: TGTGCCAGCAGCCAAGATCTGGCGGGCACCCTCACAGATACGCAGTATTTT.

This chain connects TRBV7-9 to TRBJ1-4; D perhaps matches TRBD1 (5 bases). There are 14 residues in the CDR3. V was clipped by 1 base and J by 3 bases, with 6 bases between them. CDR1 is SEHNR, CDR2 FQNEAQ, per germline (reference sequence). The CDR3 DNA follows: TGTGCCAGCAGCTTAGGACAGTCTAATGAAAAACTGTTTTTT. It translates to CASSLGQSNEKLFF.

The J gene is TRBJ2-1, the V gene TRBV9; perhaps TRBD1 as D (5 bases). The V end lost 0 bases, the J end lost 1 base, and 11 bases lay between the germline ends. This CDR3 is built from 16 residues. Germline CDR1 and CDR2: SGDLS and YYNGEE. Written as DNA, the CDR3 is TGTGCCAGCAGCGTAGTGGGCAGGGCATCCTACAATGAGCAGTTCTTC. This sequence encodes CASSVVGRASYNEQFF.

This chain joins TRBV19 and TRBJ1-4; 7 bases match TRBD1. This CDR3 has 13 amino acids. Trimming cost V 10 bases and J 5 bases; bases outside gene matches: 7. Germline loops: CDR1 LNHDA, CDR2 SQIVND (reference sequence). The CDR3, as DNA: TGTGCCACCAGACAACAGGGGAATGAAAAACTGTTTTTT. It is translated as CATRQQGNEKLFF. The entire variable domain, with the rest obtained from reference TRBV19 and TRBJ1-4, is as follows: DGGITQSPKYLFRKEGQNVTLSCEQNLNHDAMYWYRQDPGQGLRLIYYSQIVNDFQKGDIAEGYSVSREKKESFPLTVTSAQKNPTAFYLCATRQQGNEKLFFGSGTQLSVL.

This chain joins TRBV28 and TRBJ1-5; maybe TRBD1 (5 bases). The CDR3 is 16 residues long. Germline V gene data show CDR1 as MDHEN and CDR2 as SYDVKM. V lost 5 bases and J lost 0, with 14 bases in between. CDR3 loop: CASSLRYRPSNQPQHF. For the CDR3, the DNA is TGTGCCAGCAGTCTGAGATACAGGCCTAGCAATCAGCCCCAGCATTTT.

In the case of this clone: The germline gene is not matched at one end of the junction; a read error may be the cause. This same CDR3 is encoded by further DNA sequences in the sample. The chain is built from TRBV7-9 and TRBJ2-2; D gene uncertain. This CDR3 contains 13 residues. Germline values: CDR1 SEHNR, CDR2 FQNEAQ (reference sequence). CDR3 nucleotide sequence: TGTGCTAGCAGCTTACTGGCCACCGGGGAGCTGTTTTTT. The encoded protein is CASSLLATGELFF.

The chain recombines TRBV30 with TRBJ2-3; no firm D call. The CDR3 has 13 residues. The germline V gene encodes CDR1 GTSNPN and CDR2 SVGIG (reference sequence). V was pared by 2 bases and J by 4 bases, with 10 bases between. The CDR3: CAWSSLGPDTQYF. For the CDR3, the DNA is TGTGCCTGGAGTAGTCTTGGGCCAGATACGCAGTATTTT.

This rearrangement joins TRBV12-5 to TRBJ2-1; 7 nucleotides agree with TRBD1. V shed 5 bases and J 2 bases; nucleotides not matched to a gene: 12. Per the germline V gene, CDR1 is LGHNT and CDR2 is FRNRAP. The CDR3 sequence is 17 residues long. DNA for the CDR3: TGTGCTAGTGGTCCGCGACAGGGCCGAGAGCCCTACAATGAGCAGTTCTTC. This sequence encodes CASGPRQGREPYNEQFF. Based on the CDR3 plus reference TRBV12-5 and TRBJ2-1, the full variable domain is DARVTQTPRHKVTEMGQEVTMRCQPILGHNTVFWYRQTMMQGLELLAYFRNRAPLDDSGMPKDRFSAEMPDATLATLKIQPSEPRDSAVYFCASGPRQGREPYNEQFFGPGTRLTVL.

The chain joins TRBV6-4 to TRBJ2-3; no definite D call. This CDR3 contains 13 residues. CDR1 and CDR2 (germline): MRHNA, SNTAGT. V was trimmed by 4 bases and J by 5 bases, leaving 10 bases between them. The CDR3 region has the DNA TGTGCCAGCAGTGTGGAGACGAAAGATACGCAGTATTTT. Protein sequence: CASSVETKDTQYF.

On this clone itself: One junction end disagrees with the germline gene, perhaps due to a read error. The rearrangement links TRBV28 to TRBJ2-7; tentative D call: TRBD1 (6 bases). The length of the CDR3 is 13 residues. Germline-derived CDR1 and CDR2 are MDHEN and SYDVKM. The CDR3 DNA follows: TGTGCCAGCAGTTTATCCCTAGGTGCAGTGGACAGCTTC. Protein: CASSLSLGAVDSF.

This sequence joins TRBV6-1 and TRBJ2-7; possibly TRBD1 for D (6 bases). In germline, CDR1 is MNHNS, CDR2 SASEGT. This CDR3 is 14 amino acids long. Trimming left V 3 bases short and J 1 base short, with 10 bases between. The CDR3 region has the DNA TGTGCCAGCAGTGATCAGGGGACATCCTACGAGCAGTACTTC. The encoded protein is CASSDQGTSYEQYF.

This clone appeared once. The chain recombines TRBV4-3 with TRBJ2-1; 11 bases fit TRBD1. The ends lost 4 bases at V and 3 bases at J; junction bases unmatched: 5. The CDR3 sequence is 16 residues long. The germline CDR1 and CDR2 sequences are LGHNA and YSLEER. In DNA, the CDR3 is TGCGCCAGCAGCCGCGGACAGGGGGCCCGCTACAATGAGCAGTTCTTC. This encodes CASSRGQGARYNEQFF.

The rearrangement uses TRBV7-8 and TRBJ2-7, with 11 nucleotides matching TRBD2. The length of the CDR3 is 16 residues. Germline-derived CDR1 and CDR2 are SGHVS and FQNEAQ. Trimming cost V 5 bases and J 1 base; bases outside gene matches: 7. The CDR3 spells CASSPSGTSGSYEQYF. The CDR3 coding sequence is TGTGCCAGCAGCCCGAGCGGGACTAGCGGTTCCTACGAGCAGTACTTC.

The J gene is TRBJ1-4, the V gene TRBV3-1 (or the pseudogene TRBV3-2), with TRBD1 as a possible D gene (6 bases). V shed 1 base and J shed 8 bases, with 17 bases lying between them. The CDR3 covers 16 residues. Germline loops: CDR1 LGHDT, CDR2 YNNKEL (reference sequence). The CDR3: CASSQGAGVGAEKLFF. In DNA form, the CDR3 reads TGTGCCAGCAGCCAAGGAGCTGGGGTGGGGGCGGAAAAACTGTTTTTT.

The DNA for the CDR3 is TGTTCGGCGGCTTTTGGCGGCGGTGCCTACGAGCAGTACTTC. Its protein is CSAAFGGGAYEQYF. The chain joins TRBV30 to TRBJ2-7; D gene uncertain. There are 14 residues in the CDR3. Looked up from germline, CDR1 is GTSNPN and CDR2 is SVGIG (reference sequence).

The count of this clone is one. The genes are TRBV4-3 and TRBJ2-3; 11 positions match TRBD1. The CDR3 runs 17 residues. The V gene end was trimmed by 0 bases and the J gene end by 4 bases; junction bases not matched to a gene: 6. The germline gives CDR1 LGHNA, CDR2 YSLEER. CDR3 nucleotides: TGCGCCAGCAGCCAAGATAGGGACAGGGGGATTGCAGATACGCAGTATTTT. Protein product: CASSQDRDRGIADTQYF.

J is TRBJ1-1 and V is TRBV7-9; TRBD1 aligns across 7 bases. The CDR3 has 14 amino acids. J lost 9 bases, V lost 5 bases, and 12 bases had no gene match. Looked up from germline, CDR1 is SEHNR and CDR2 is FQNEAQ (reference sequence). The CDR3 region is CASSREGGSSKAFF. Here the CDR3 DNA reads TGTGCCAGCAGCCGCGAAGGGGGCAGTTCGAAAGCTTTCTTT.

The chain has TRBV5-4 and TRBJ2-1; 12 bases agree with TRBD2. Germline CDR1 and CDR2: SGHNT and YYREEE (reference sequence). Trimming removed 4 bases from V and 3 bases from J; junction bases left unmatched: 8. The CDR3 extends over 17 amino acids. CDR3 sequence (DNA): TGTGCCAGCAGCCTGGGGACTAGCGGGCAACTCTACAATGAGCAGTTCTTC. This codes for CASSLGTSGQLYNEQFF. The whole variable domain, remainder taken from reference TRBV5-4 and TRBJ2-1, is ETGVTQSPTHLIKTRGQQVTLRCSSQSGHNTVSWYQQALGQGPQFIFQYYREEENGRGNFPPRFSGLQFPNYSSELNVNALELDDSALYLCASSLGTSGQLYNEQFFGPGTRLTVL.

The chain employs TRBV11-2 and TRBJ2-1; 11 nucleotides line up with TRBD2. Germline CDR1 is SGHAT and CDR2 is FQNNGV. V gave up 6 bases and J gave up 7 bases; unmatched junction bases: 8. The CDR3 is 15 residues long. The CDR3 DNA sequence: TGTGCCAGCAGGAAAGGTAGCGGGAGGGGAAATGAGCAGTTCTTC. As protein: CASRKGSGRGNEQFF.

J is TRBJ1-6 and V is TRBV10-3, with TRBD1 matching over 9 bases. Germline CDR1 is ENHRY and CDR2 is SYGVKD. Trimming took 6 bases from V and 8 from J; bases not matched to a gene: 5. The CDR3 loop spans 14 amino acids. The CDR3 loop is CAIRSRDRDSPLHF. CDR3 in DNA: TGTGCCATCAGGAGTCGGGACAGGGATTCACCCCTCCACTTT.

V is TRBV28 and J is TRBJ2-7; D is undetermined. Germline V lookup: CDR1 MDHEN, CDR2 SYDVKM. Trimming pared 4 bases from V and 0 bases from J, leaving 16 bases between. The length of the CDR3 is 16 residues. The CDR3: CASSSNTFGLSYEQYF. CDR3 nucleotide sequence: TGTGCCAGCAGTTCAAACACCTTTGGTCTCTCCTACGAGCAGTACTTC.

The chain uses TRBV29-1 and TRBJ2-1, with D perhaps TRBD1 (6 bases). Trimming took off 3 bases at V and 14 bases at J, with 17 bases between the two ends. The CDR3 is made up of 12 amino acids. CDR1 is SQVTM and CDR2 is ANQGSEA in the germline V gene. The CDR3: CSVDQPGSGEFF. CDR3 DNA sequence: TGCAGCGTTGATCAACCGGGCTCAGGGGAGTTCTTC.

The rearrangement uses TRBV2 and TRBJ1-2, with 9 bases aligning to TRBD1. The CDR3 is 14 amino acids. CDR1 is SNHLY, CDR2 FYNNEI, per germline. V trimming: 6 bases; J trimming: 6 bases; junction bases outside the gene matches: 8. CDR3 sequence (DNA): TGTGCCAGCAGCCCCGGGACAGGGAGGAATGGCTACACCTTC. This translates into CASSPGTGRNGYTF.

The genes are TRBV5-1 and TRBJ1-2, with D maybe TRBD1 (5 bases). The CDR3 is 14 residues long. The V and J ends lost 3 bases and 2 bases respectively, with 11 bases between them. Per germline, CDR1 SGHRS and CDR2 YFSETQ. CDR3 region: CASSWEGSNYGYTF. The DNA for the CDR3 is TGCGCCAGCAGCTGGGAGGGGAGCAACTATGGCTACACCTTC.